The 6 T cell receptor beta chains below were found in one sample sequenced in a study of cytomegalovirus exposure and HLA in healthy donors. PCR was performed using 60 Vbeta and 13 Jbeta primers. Generated by immunoSEQ multiplex PCR, the TCRdb table keeps only in-frame clones and is missing some. The sample shows approximately 100,000 clones, roughly 78% of them seen only once. The sequencing input was PBMCs. The receptor set was obtained from a woman in her forties in good health and CMV-seronegative.

The chain links TRBV11-2 to TRBJ2-3; D possibly corresponds to TRBD1 (5 bases). This CDR3 spans 15 amino acids. Germline CDR1 and CDR2: SGHAT and FQNNGV. Between the trimmed V and J ends, which lost 5 bases and 2 bases, there was a span of 14 bases. The CDR3 here is CASSGARAHTDTQYF. As DNA, the CDR3 is TGTGCCAGCAGCGGGGCGCGAGCTCACACAGATACGCAGTATTTT.

This clone counts as medium-sized. This rearrangement joins TRBV4-3 to TRBJ2-5, with 10 bases fitting TRBD1. The V and J ends lost 1 base and 4 bases, in that order; junction bases with no gene match: 9. Germline CDR1 reads LGHNA; CDR2 reads YSLEER. CDR3 length: 17 amino acids. CDR3 sequence: CASSQGGPGTGAETQYF. Here the CDR3 DNA reads TGCGCCAGCAGCCAAGGAGGCCCCGGGACAGGGGCAGAGACCCAGTACTTC.

The gene calls are TRBV7-9 and TRBJ1-1; 7 nucleotides match TRBD1. With V trimmed by 8 bases and J by 4 bases, 4 bases remained unmatched. The CDR3 contains 12 residues. Germline V lookup: CDR1 SEHNR, CDR2 FQNEAQ (reference sequence). CDR3 residues: CASDDRATEAFF. The CDR3 nucleotides are TGTGCCAGCGACGACAGGGCCACTGAAGCTTTCTTT.

The rearrangement joins TRBV7-9 to TRBJ2-1; 7 bases agree with TRBD2. V trimming: 4 bases; J trimming: 3 bases; junction bases outside the gene matches: 9. Germline loops: CDR1 SEHNR, CDR2 FQNEAQ (reference sequence). This CDR3 region has 16 residues. CDR3 residues: CASSSAGSGNYNEQFF. Here the CDR3 DNA reads TGTGCCAGCAGCTCAGCGGGGAGCGGCAACTACAATGAGCAGTTCTTC. Looking up the rest from reference TRBV7-9 and TRBJ2-1 gives the full variable domain: DTGVSQNPRHKITKRGQNVTFRCDPISEHNRLYWYRQTLGQGPEFLTYFQNEAQLEKSRLLSDRFSAERPKGSFSTLEIQRTEQGDSAMYLCASSSAGSGNYNEQFFGPGTRLTVL.

This chain joins TRBV12-5 and TRBJ2-6; D is unresolved. The CDR3 has 13 amino acids. Deletions cut 6 bases from V and 0 bases from J, with 3 bases between. Germline values: CDR1 LGHNT, CDR2 FRNRAP. The CDR3 sequence: CASGYSGANVLTF. CDR3 bases: TGTGCTAGTGGCTACTCTGGGGCCAACGTCCTGACTTTC.

The rearrangement links TRBV9 to TRBJ2-7; no firm D call. The V gene lost 2 bases and the J gene lost 2 bases, with 11 bases spanning the gap. CDR1 is SGDLS, CDR2 YYNGEE, per germline. The CDR3 totals 14 residues. The CDR3 loop reads CASSVGPVTYEQYF. In DNA form, the CDR3 reads TGTGCCAGCAGCGTCGGTCCGGTCACCTACGAGCAGTACTTC.